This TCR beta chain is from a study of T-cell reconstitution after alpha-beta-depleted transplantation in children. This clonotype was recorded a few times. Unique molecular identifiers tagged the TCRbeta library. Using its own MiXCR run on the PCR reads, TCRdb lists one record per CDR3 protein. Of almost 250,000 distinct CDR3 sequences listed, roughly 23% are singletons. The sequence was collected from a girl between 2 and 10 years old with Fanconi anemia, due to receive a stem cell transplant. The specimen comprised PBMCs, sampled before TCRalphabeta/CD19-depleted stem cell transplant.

The CDR3, as DNA: TGCAGCGTTGATGTGGCTAGCGGGGGGGGAACGCAGTATTTT. Residues: CSVDVASGGGTQYF. The chain employs TRBV29-1 and TRBJ2-3; TRBD2 matches 12 bases. Germline V gene lookup returns CDR1 SQVTM and CDR2 ANQGSEA. There are 14 residues in the CDR3. The junction had 7 bases not matched to a gene; V was cut back by 3 bases and J by 9 bases.